This passage covers 15 T cell receptor beta chains from one sample sequenced in a study of molecular identifiers for immune sequencing clone quantification. Each CDR3 protein is one row after TCRdb ran MiXCR on the PCR reads. The sample shows approximately 550,000 distinct CDR3 sequences, around 25% of them seen only once. The specimen sequenced was naive CD8+ T cells from blood, with Jurkat cell RNA spiked in. The subset: FACS-sorted CD8+CD4-CCR7+CD45RA+ naive T cells. The receptor set was obtained from a human donor in good health. Some libraries in this study had Jurkat cell RNA spiked in.

The chain couples TRBV4-2 to TRBJ2-7, with D maybe TRBD2 (5 bases). The CDR3 consists of 14 residues. Germline CDR1 is LGHNA and CDR2 is YNFKEQ. V was shortened by 1 base and J by 5 bases, with 12 bases between the two germline ends. DNA of the CDR3: TGTGCCAGCAGCCAAGCGAGGGAGATCAACGAGCAGTACTTC. Translated: CASSQAREINEQYF.

This chain links TRBV27 with TRBJ2-7; 8 bases align to TRBD1. Trimming removed 3 bases from V and 2 bases from J; junction bases left unmatched: 9. The CDR3 runs to 16 residues. Germline assignment: CDR1 MNHEY and CDR2 SMNVEV (reference sequence). The CDR3 sequence is CASSFLDRGPTYEQYF. As DNA, the CDR3 is TGTGCCAGCAGTTTCCTTGACAGGGGCCCAACCTACGAGCAGTACTTC.

About this clonotype itself: Relative to the germline gene, one junction end is altered; a read error may explain this. The chain joins TRBV7-9 to TRBJ1-4, with no clear D. Germline assignment: CDR1 SEHNR and CDR2 FQNEAQ (reference sequence). The CDR3 consists of 12 residues. The CDR3, as DNA: TGTGCCAGCAGCTTAGGGGATGAAAACCTGTTTTTT. Amino acids: CASSLGDENLFF.

This clonotype was seen only a few times. The chain combines TRBV27 with TRBJ2-7, with TRBD1 as a possible D gene (6 bases). The CDR3 runs to 14 residues. Germline CDR1 and CDR2: MNHEY and SMNVEV (reference sequence). The V gene lost 2 bases and the J gene lost 5 bases, with 13 bases spanning the gap. The CDR3: CASSLGGRANEQYF. CDR3 nucleotide sequence: TGTGCCAGCAGTTTAGGGGGCCGAGCCAACGAGCAGTACTTC.

The chain links TRBV6-5 to TRBJ1-2; D is undetermined. This CDR3 is 17 amino acids long. Germline loops: CDR1 MNHEY, CDR2 SVGAGI. V shed 5 bases and J shed 1 base, with 20 bases lying between them. The chain's CDR3 is CASSLLGGYSNNYGYTF. The CDR3 nucleotides are TGTGCCAGCAGTCTTTTAGGCGGATACTCTAATAACTATGGCTACACCTTC.

The V gene is TRBV4-3, the J gene TRBJ2-7; D may be TRBD1 (5 bases). The CDR3 is 15 amino acids. Per germline, CDR1 LGHNA and CDR2 YSLEER. V was cut by 0 bases and J by 3 bases, with 12 bases left in between. The CDR3 bases are TGCGCCAGCAGCCAAGATCGTGGGGCAGACTACGAGCAGTACTTC. It is translated as CASSQDRGADYEQYF.

The V call is TRBV5-6, the J call TRBJ2-7; no definite D call. The CDR3 sequence is 13 residues long. Germline V gives CDR1 SGHDT, CDR2 YYEEEE. V was trimmed by 4 bases and J by 4 bases, leaving 12 bases between them. The CDR3 here is CASSHQNSYEQYF. CDR3 nucleotides: TGTGCCAGCAGCCACCAGAATTCGTACGAGCAGTACTTC.

This clonotype has ten or more counts. The V call is TRBV9, the J call TRBJ2-3; D perhaps matches TRBD1 (6 bases). V was cut by 4 bases and J by 5 bases, with 20 bases left in between. The CDR3 length is 16 residues. In germline, CDR1 is SGDLS, CDR2 YYNGEE. CDR3 coding DNA: TGTGCCAGCAGCACCCGGACAGAGAGCTGGCTAGATACGCAGTATTTT. Its protein is CASSTRTESWLDTQYF.

This clonotype has a handful of counts. V is TRBV7-8 and J is TRBJ2-1; 11 bases align to TRBD2. The V gene end was trimmed by 7 bases and the J gene end by 0 bases; junction bases not matched to a gene: 8. Per germline, CDR1 SGHVS and CDR2 FQNEAQ. This CDR3 contains 17 residues. This chain's CDR3 is CASNPLAGGPSYNEQFF. The CDR3 region has the DNA TGTGCCAGCAACCCCTTAGCGGGGGGGCCCTCCTACAATGAGCAGTTCTTC.

This clonotype was counted a few times. The chain links TRBV7-2 to TRBJ1-2; 10 nucleotides match TRBD1. Germline lookup yields CDR1 SGHTA and CDR2 FQGNSA. The CDR3 has 17 residues. V dropped 4 bases and J dropped 4; count of bases not matched to a gene: 12. The CDR3 DNA follows: TGTGCCAGCAGCTCAGGGACAGGGGTTATGGATGGCTATGGCTACACCTTC. This gives the protein CASSSGTGVMDGYGYTF.

This clonotype was counted many times. The chain has TRBV12-5 and TRBJ1-1, with D hard to call. Germline CDR1 reads LGHNT; CDR2 reads FRNRAP. The CDR3 is 13 residues long. The V end was cut by 7 bases, the J end by 1 base, with 10 bases between. Here the CDR3 DNA reads TGTGCTAGTGCCTTGACCGCGAACACTGAAGCTTTCTTT. Protein product: CASALTANTEAFF. The variable domain in full, completed from reference TRBV12-5 and TRBJ1-1, reads DARVTQTPRHKVTEMGQEVTMRCQPILGHNTVFWYRQTMMQGLELLAYFRNRAPLDDSGMPKDRFSAEMPDATLATLKIQPSEPRDSAVYFCASALTANTEAFFGQGTRLTVV.

This clonotype was detected ten times or more. The chain couples TRBV3-1 to TRBJ2-5; D is undetermined. Trimming pared 3 bases from V and 3 bases from J, leaving 14 bases between. CDR1 is LGHDT, CDR2 YNNKEL, per germline (reference sequence). The CDR3 is 15 residues long. CDR3 nucleotide sequence: TGTGCCAGCAGCCACACGCCGCGCGTCGAAGAGACCCAGTACTTC. Translated: CASSHTPRVEETQYF.

In regard to this clonotype: The junction and the germline gene differ at one end; a read error may be behind it. The chain has TRBV29-1 and TRBJ2-2; no clear D. There are 14 residues in the CDR3. Germline V gene lookup returns CDR1 SQVTM and CDR2 ANQGSEA. The CDR3 loop reads CSVDEGFNTEEPFF. DNA for the CDR3: TGCAGCGTTGACGAAGGTTTCAACACCGAGGAGCCGTTTTTT.

In this sample, this clonotype turned up many times. This chain connects TRBV29-1 to TRBJ1-1; D is unresolved. The CDR3 loop spans 12 amino acids. V was cut by 4 bases and J by 4 bases, with 10 bases left in between. The germline V gene has CDR1 SQVTM and CDR2 ANQGSEA. The CDR3 nucleotides are TGCAGCGTTGTAGTGGGTGCCACTGAAGCTTTCTTT. This codes for CSVVVGATEAFF.

The chain is built from TRBV7-6 and TRBJ2-3; D gene unclear. The CDR3 has 15 amino acids. Trimming left V 0 bases short and J 5 bases short, with 12 bases between. Per germline, CDR1 SGHVS and CDR2 FNYEAQ. The CDR3: CASSLALGMGDTQYF. CDR3 DNA sequence: TGTGCCAGCAGCTTAGCGTTGGGCATGGGAGATACGCAGTATTTT.